This T cell receptor (beta chain) was retrieved from a study of T cell responses to AZD1222 COVID-19 vaccine. Concerning this clone: Its cognate antigen is unknown.

Researchers grouped second doses given at about 4 or about 12 weeks into one pool. Study outcomes and limitations: Repertoire sampling occurred only after the peak T cell response.

The table came from immunoSEQ multiplex PCR; TCRdb's copy has only in-frame clones and leaves some out. The table lists about 170,000 clones, around 90% of them singletons. The germline V and J ends were trimmed by 4 bases and 2 bases, with 9 bases remaining between them. The length of the CDR3 is 13 residues. Looked up from germline, CDR1 is LGHDT and CDR2 is YNNKEL (reference sequence). The sample consisted of peripheral blood, taken 28 days after the second AZD1222 dose. This clonotype was sampled from an adult who received the AZD1222 COVID-19 vaccine. This chain joins TRBV3-1 (or the pseudogene TRBV3-2) and TRBJ2-7; D remains ambiguous. CDR3 sequence: CASSPSPTYEQYF. In DNA, the CDR3 is TGTGCCAGCAGCCCCTCCCCAACCTACGAGCAGTACTTC.